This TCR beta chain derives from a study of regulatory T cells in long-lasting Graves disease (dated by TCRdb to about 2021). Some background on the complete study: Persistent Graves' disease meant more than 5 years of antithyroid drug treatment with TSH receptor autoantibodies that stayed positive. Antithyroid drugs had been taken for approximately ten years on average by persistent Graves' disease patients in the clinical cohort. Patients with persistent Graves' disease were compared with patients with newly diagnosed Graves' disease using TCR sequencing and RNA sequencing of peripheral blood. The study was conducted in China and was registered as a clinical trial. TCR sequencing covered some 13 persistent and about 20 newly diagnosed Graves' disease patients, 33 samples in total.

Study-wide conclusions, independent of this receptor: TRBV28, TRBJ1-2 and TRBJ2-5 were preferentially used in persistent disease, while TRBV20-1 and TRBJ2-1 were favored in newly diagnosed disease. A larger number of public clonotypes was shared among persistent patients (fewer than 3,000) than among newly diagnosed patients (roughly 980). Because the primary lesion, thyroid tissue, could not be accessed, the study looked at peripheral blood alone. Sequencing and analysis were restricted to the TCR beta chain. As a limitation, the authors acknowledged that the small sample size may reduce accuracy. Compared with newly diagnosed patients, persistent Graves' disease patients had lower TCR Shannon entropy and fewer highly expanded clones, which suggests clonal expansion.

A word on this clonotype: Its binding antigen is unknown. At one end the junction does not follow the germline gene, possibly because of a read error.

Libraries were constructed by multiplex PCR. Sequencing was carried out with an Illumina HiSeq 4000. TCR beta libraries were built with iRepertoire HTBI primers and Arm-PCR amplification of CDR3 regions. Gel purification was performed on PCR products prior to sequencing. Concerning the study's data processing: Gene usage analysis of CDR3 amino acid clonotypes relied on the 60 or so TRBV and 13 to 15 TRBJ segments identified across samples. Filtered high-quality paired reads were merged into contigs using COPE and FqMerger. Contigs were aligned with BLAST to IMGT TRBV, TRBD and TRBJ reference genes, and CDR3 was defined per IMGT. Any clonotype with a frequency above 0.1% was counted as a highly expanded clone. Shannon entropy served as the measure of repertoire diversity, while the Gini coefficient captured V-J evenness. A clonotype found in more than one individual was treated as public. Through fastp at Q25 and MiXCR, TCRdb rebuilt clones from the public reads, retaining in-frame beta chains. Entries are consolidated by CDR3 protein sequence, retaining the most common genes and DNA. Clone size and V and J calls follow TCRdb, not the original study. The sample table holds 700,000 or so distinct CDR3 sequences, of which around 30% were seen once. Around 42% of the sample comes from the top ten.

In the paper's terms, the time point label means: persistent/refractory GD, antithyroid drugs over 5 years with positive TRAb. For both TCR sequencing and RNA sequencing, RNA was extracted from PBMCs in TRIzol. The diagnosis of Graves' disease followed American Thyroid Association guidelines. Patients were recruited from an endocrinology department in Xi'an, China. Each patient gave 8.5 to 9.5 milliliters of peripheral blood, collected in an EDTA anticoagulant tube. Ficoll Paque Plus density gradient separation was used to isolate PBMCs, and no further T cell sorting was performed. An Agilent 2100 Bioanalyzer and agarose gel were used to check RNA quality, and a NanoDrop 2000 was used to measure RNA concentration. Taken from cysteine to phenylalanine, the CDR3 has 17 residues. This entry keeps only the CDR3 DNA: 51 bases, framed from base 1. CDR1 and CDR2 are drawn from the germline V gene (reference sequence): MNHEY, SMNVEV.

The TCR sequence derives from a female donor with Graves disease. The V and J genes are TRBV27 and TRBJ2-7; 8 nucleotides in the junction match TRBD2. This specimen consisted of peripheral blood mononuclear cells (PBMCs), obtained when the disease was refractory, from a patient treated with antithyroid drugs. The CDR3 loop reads CASCLSVAGGGGYEQYF. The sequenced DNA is TGTGCCAGCTGTTTATCAGTTGCGGGGGGCGGAGGGTACGAGCAGTACTTC.